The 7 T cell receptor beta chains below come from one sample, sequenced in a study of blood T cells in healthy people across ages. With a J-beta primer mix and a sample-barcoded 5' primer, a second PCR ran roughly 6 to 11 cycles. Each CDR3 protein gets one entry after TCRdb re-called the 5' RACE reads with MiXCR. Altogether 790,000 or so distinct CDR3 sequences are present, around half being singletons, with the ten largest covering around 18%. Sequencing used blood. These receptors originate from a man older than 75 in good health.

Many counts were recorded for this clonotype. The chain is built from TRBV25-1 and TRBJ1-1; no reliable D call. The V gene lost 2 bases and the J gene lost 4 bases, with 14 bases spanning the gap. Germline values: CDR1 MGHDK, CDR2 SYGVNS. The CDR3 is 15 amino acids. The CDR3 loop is CASSETDRFSTEAFF. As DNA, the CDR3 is TGTGCCAGCAGTGAAACCGACCGGTTTAGCACTGAAGCTTTCTTT.

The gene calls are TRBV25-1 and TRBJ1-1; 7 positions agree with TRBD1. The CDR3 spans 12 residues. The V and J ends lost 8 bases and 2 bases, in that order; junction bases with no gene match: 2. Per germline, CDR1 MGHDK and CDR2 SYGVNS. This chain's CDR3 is CASRDSNTEAFF. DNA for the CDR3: TGTGCCAGCCGGGACAGTAACACTGAAGCTTTCTTT.

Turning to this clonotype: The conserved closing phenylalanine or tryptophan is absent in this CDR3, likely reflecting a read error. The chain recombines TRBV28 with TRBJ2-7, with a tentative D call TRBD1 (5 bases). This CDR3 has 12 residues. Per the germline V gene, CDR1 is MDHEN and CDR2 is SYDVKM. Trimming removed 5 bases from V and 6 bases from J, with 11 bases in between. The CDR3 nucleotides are TGTGCCAGCAGTCAGGGTTCGGGCGAGCAGTACTTA. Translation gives CASSQGSGEQYL.

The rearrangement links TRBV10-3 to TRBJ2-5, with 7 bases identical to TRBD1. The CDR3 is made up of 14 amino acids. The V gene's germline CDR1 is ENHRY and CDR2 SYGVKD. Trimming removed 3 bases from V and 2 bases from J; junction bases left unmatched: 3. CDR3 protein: CAISDGQVQETQYF. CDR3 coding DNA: TGTGCCATCAGTGACGGACAGGTTCAAGAGACCCAGTACTTC.

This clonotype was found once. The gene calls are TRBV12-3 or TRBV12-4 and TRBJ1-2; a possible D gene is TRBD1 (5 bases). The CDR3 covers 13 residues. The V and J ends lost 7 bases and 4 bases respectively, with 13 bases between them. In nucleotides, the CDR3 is TGTGCCAGCACCACCTGGGGGGTCTATGGCTACACCTTC. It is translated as CASTTWGVYGYTF.

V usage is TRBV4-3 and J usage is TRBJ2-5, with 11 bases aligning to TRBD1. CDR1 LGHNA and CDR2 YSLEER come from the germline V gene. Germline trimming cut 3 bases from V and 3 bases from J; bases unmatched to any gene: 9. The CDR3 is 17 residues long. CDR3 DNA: TGCGCCAGCAGCCAGGGTCTTCCGGGACAGGGGGAAGAGACCCAGTACTTC. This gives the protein CASSQGLPGQGEETQYF.

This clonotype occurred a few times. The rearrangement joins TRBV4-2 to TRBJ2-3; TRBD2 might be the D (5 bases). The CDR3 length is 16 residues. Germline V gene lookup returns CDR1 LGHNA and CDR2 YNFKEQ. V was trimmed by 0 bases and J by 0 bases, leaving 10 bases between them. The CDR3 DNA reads TGTGCCAGCAGCCAAGACGGTCAGCGGAGCACAGATACGCAGTATTTT. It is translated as CASSQDGQRSTDTQYF.